A single sample gave rise to the 8 T cell receptor beta chains below, sequenced in a study of blood T cell repertoires in COVID-19. Method: immunoSEQ multiplex PCR; TCRdb's copy keeps in-frame clones and lacks some. The sample holds 40,000 to 55,000 clones, more than 75% seen once. The source material was peripheral blood. These receptors all come from a man aged 45 to 65 with active COVID-19.

The CDR3 region has the DNA TGTGCCAGTAGTTCCGCAGATACGCAGTATTTT. It encodes CASSSADTQYF. The chain has TRBV19 and TRBJ2-3, with no clear D. Germline-derived CDR1 and CDR2 are LNHDA and SQIVND (reference sequence). The ends were cut back, 5 bases at V and 4 bases at J, with 4 bases in the middle. This CDR3 comprises 11 residues.

The gene calls are TRBV5-4 and TRBJ2-6, with a tentative D call TRBD1 (5 bases). This CDR3 has 15 residues. V lost 0 bases and J 1 base, leaving 5 bases between the germline ends. Germline values: CDR1 SGHNT, CDR2 YYREEE (reference sequence). Here the CDR3 reads CASSLDRSGANVLTF. The CDR3 DNA sequence: TGTGCCAGCAGCTTGGACAGGTCTGGGGCCAACGTCCTGACTTTC.

This sequence joins TRBV19 and TRBJ1-5, with 9 bases matching TRBD1. V lost 7 bases, J lost 10 bases, and 8 bases stayed unmatched. The germline CDR1 and CDR2 sequences are LNHDA and SQIVND (reference sequence). The CDR3 spans 13 residues. CDR3 sequence reads: CASTGQGQGPQHF. The CDR3 DNA follows: TGTGCCAGTACCGGACAGGGGCAGGGACCCCAGCATTTT.

This chain links TRBV6-2 or TRBV6-3 with TRBJ2-1, with 7 bases fitting TRBD2. Germline CDR1 MNHEY, CDR2 SVGEGT. V was clipped by 2 bases and J by 6 bases; unmatched bases: 7. The length of the CDR3 is 15 residues. CDR3 in DNA: TGTGCCAGCAGTTACGAGGGACTACGAAGCAATGAGCAGTTCTTC. Translating it yields CASSYEGLRSNEQFF.

This clone was seen once. This rearrangement joins TRBV27 to TRBJ2-1; no reliable D call. V lost 6 bases and J 2 bases, leaving 11 bases between the germline ends. The CDR3 has 14 amino acids. Germline values: CDR1 MNHEY, CDR2 SMNVEV (reference sequence). The CDR3 nucleotides read TGTGCCAGCAGCCAGACACGAGCCTACAATGAGCAGTTCTTC. Translated, it gives CASSQTRAYNEQFF.

The rearrangement uses TRBV3-1 (or the pseudogene TRBV3-2) and TRBJ2-5, with 8 positions matching TRBD2. V dropped 1 base and J dropped 5; count of bases not matched to a gene: 12. This CDR3 region has 17 residues. From germline, CDR1 is LGHDT and CDR2 YNNKEL (reference sequence). The CDR3 DNA reads as TGTGCCAGCAGCCAAGGGTCGCGGGAGGCGATAGTGGAGACCCAGTACTTC. Translating gives CASSQGSREAIVETQYF.

About this clone: In the same sample, other DNA sequences code for this CDR3. This sequence joins TRBV6-6 and TRBJ1-5, with a possible D match to TRBD1 (6 bases). Between the trimmed V and J ends, which lost 2 bases and 2 bases, there was a span of 10 bases. This CDR3 is built from 15 residues. CDR1 and CDR2 from the germline V gene are MNHNY and SVGAGI (reference sequence). The CDR3 region has the DNA TGTGCCAGCAGTTACCCGGGACAAGGCAATCAGCCCCAGCATTTT. Its translation: CASSYPGQGNQPQHF.

This clone came up a few times. The chain couples TRBV5-6 to TRBJ1-2; the D gene is possibly TRBD1 (6 bases). The CDR3 is made up of 14 amino acids. Between the trimmed V and J ends, which lost 2 bases and 5 bases, there was a span of 13 bases. CDR1 and CDR2 (germline): SGHDT, YYEEEE. The CDR3 reads CASSFNRVTYGYTF. CDR3 bases: TGTGCCAGCAGCTTCAACAGGGTAACATATGGCTACACCTTC.